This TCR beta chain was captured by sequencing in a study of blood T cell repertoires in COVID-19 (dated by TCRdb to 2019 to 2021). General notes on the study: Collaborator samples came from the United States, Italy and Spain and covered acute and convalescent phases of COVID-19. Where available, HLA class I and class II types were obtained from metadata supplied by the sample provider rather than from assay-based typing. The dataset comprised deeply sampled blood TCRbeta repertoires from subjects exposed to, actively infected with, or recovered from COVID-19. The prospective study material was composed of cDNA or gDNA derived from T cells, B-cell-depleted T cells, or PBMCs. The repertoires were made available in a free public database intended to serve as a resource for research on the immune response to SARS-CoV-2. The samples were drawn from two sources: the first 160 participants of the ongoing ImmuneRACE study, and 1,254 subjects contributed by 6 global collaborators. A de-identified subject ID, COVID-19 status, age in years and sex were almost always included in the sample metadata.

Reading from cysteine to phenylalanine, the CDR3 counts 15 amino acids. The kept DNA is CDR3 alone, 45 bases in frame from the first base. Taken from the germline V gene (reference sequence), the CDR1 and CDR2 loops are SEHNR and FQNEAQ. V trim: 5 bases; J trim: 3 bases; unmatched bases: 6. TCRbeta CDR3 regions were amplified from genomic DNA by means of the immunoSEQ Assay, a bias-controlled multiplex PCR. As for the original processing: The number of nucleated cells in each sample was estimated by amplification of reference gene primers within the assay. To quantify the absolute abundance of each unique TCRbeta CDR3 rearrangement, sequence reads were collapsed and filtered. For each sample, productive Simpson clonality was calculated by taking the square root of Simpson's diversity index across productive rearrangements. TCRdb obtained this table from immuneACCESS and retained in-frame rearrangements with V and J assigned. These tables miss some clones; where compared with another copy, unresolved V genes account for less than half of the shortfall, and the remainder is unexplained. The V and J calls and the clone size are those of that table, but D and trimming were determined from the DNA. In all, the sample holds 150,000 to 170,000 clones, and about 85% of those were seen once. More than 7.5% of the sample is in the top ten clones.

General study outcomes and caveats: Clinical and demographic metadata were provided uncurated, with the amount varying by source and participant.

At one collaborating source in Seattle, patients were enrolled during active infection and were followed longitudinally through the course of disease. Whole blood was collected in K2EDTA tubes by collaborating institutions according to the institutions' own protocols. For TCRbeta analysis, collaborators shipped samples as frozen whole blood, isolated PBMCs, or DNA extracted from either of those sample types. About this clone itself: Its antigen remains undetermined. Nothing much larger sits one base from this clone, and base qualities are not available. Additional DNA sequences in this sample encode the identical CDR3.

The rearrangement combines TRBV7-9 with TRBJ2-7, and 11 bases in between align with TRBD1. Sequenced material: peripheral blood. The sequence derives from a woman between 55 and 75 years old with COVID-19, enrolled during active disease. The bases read TGTGCCAGCAGCCCCACCGGGACAGGGGGCTACGAGCAGTACTTC. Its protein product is CASSPTGTGGYEQYF. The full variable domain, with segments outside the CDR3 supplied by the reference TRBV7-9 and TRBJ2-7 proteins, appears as DTGVSQNPRHKITKRGQNVTFRCDPISEHNRLYWYRQTLGQGPEFLTYFQNEAQLEKSRLLSDRFSAERPKGSFSTLEIQRTEQGDSAMYLCASSPTGTGGYEQYFGPGTRLTVT.